This T cell receptor beta chain was observed in a study of T cells in narcolepsy listed by TCRdb under 2018. Describing the broader study: Patients with narcolepsy type 1 or type 2 (NT1, NT2) and healthy control donors were enrolled in the study. To look for autoreactive T cells in narcolepsy patients that target self-antigens of hypocretin neurons (hypocretin, TRIB2), the study used TCR Vbeta sequencing to follow clonotypes in blood and CSF.

Study-wide findings and limitations: Numbers of sequenced blood memory CD4+ clonotypes were comparable, with averages of 38,000 to 40,000 in patients and approximately 33,000 in controls. Some blood memory CD4+ repertoires from patients and controls contained no sequences matching autoreactive T cell clones. According to the report, autoreactive clonotypes were detected serially in the blood of the same patients and of different patients, but not in healthy controls. HCRT-specific and TRIB2-specific autoreactive clonotypes were highlighted in plots that compared CD4+ T cell clonotypes in CSF versus blood from the same patient.

About this clone itself: The clone's antigen remains unknown. No much larger clone exists at a distance of one base, and base qualities are not known.

For TCR Vbeta sequencing, memory CD4+ T cells were sorted ex vivo from the peripheral blood of both healthy controls and narcolepsy patients. Including cysteine and phenylalanine, the CDR3 has 13 amino acids. The read is trimmed to its CDR3 DNA, 39 bases read in frame from base 1. V and J are truncated by 1 base and 2 bases respectively, leaving an intervening sequence of 6 bases. CDR1 and CDR2, per the germline V gene, are MNHNS and SASEGT. Library construction relied on the immunoSEQ multiplex PCR assay. TCRdb re-hosts the immuneACCESS table, in-frame sequences only. Its copies lack some clones; in the studies checked, an unresolved V gene accounts for under half of them, and the cause for the rest is not known. The sample table lists approximately 22,000 clones, roughly 64% of them with a count of one. Together, the top ten hold around 12% of the sample.

Sequenced sample: memory (CD45RA-) CD4+ T cells from blood. Per the publication, the cell subset or site label means: memory T cells sorted ex vivo from peripheral blood. This receptor was obtained from a human donor in good health. This sequence uses TRBV6-1 and TRBJ2-7, with a weak D call of TRBD1 (5 bases match). The DNA sequence reads TGTGCCAGCAGTGAAGGGACACCCTACGAGCAGTACTTC. This sequence encodes CASSEGTPYEQYF.